The 26 T cell receptor beta chains in this list originate from one sample, sequenced in a study of identical twins. MiXCR, run by TCRdb on the 5' RACE reads, gives a single entry per CDR3 protein. The sample records more than 1.5 million distinct CDR3 sequences, under 35% being singletons. Sequenced sample: cord blood. These receptors were collected from a newborn girl in good health.

J is TRBJ2-3 and V is TRBV7-6; D is perhaps TRBD1 (6 bases). V was shortened by 5 bases and J by 9 bases, with 21 bases between the two germline ends. The CDR3 has 15 amino acids. Germline lookup yields CDR1 SGHVS and CDR2 FNYEAQ. CDR3 sequence (DNA): TGTGCCAGCAGCCCTCGAACCTCCAGGGGTGAAACGCAGTATTTT. It is translated as CASSPRTSRGETQYF.

V and J are TRBV4-2 and TRBJ2-5, with 8 bases matching TRBD1. Per the germline V gene, CDR1 is LGHNA and CDR2 is YNFKEQ. The CDR3 has 16 amino acids. Germline trimming cut 1 base from V and 4 bases from J; bases unmatched to any gene: 8. CDR3 residues: CASSQVSPGGGETQYF. The CDR3 region has the DNA TGTGCCAGCAGCCAAGTTTCCCCAGGGGGCGGAGAGACCCAGTACTTC.

This clonotype was observed a handful of times. This chain joins TRBV14 and TRBJ2-7; D perhaps matches TRBD1 (6 bases). The CDR3 is made up of 15 amino acids. V was trimmed by 0 bases and J by 6 bases, leaving 15 bases between them. The germline CDR1 and CDR2 sequences are SGHDN and FVKESK. CDR3: CASSQDPRGRSEQYF. The CDR3 DNA is TGTGCCAGCAGCCAAGATCCCAGGGGACGTTCCGAGCAGTACTTC.

The chain uses TRBV6-1 and TRBJ2-5; 13 bases line up with TRBD2. Germline-derived CDR1 and CDR2 are MNHNS and SASEGT. After removal of 6 bases from V and 2 bases from J, the junction contained 6 bases not matched to a gene. CDR3 length: 16 amino acids. CDR3 in DNA: TGTGCCAGCAGGGAGGGACTAGCGGGGCTACAAGAGACCCAGTACTTC. Its protein product is CASREGLAGLQETQYF.

This clonotype was detected only a few times. Its ends do not fully match the called genes, so a read error is possible. The genes are TRBV29-1 and TRBJ1-1, with D uncertain. The V gene's germline CDR1 is SQVTM and CDR2 ANQGSEA. The CDR3 sequence is 13 residues long. This CDR3 reads CSVVRGVGTEVFF. As DNA, the CDR3 is TGCAGCGTTGTACGTGGCGTCGGCACTGAAGTTTTCTTT.

J is TRBJ2-2 and V is TRBV5-1; tentative D call: TRBD1 (6 bases). Per the germline V gene, CDR1 is SGHRS and CDR2 is YFSETQ. V was shortened by 1 base and J by 3 bases, with 13 bases between the two germline ends. The CDR3 contains 16 residues. Here the CDR3 reads CASSLTGWFDTGELFF. DNA of the CDR3: TGCGCCAGCAGCTTGACAGGGTGGTTTGACACCGGGGAGCTGTTTTTT. Supplemented by reference TRBV5-1 and TRBJ2-2, the full variable domain reads KAGVTQTPRYLIKTRGQQVTLSCSPISGHRSVSWYQQTPGQGLQFLFEYFSETQRNKGNFPGRFSGRQFSNSRSEMNVSTLELGDSALYLCASSLTGWFDTGELFFGEGSRLTVL.

This clonotype was recorded many times. This chain links TRBV11-2 with TRBJ2-5; 7 positions match TRBD2. The trim removed 4 bases at V and 4 bases at J, leaving 0 bases unmatched. Germline loops: CDR1 SGHAT, CDR2 FQNNGV. The CDR3 sequence is 12 residues long. The CDR3 reads CASSWTRETQYF. DNA for the CDR3: TGTGCCAGCAGCTGGACTAGAGAGACCCAGTACTTC.

Only one count was recorded for this clonotype. The V call is TRBV7-2, the J call TRBJ2-5, with 11 bases fitting TRBD2. J gave up 5 bases and V 5 bases, and 7 bases lay outside the gene matches. Germline values: CDR1 SGHTA, CDR2 FQGNSA. The CDR3 has 15 residues. The CDR3 nucleotides read TGTGCCAGCAGCCCCGCTAGCGGGAGGCATGAGACCCAGTACTTC. It encodes CASSPASGRHETQYF.

The V call is TRBV24-1, the J call TRBJ2-3, with D unresolved. The germline gives CDR1 KGHDR, CDR2 SFDVKD. The CDR3 is 15 amino acids. The V gene lost 3 bases and the J gene lost 1 base, with 10 bases spanning the gap. CDR3 DNA sequence: TGTGCCACCAGTGATCCCGATAGGGGCACAGATACGCAGTATTTT. Translated: CATSDPDRGTDTQYF.

The rearrangement uses TRBV2 and TRBJ2-5; D is uncertain. Germline V gives CDR1 SNHLY, CDR2 FYNNEI. Trimming removed 7 bases at V and 2 bases at J, with 8 bases between. The CDR3 contains 12 residues. CDR3 protein: CASNNRQETQYF. The CDR3 nucleotides read TGTGCCAGCAATAACAGACAAGAGACCCAGTACTTC.

This clonotype showed up just once. The J gene is TRBJ2-5, the V gene TRBV10-2, with 11 bases identical to TRBD2. CDR3 length: 15 amino acids. From germline, CDR1 is WSHSY and CDR2 SAAADI. Unmatched junction bases numbered 8, after V lost 6 bases and J lost 5 bases. CDR3 loop: CASSRLAGSGETQYF. The CDR3 bases are TGCGCCAGCAGCAGACTAGCGGGATCCGGTGAGACCCAGTACTTC.

There are a few counts of this clonotype. This sequence joins TRBV20-1 and TRBJ2-3; D remains ambiguous. The CDR3 length is 11 residues. CDR1 and CDR2 from the germline V gene are DFQATT and SNEGSKA (reference sequence). Trimming removed 7 bases at V and 6 bases at J, with 11 bases between. The CDR3 region is CSVPSRDTQYF. In nucleotides, the CDR3 is TGCAGTGTACCCAGCCGGGATACGCAGTATTTT.

In this sample, this clonotype turned up a few times. The chain has TRBV28 and TRBJ2-1; the D gene is possibly TRBD2 (7 bases). The CDR3 is 14 amino acids. Trimming pared 1 base from V and 9 bases from J, leaving 13 bases between. The germline V gene has CDR1 MDHEN and CDR2 SYDVKM. CDR3 amino acids: CASSLYPGEGEQFF. CDR3 nucleotide sequence: TGTGCCAGCAGTTTATATCCAGGGGAGGGTGAGCAGTTCTTC.

This clonotype occurred a few times. The CDR3 nucleotides are TGTGCCAGCAGCGTAGCTAGGGGAGGCACAGATACGCAGTATTTT. Translating it yields CASSVARGGTDTQYF. The chain links TRBV9 to TRBJ2-3, with D possibly called TRBD1 or TRBD2 (5 bases each). V was trimmed by 0 bases and J by 1 base, leaving 9 bases between them. Germline CDR1 is SGDLS and CDR2 is YYNGEE. This CDR3 is 15 amino acids long.

The chain has TRBV6-2 or TRBV6-3 and TRBJ1-1; a possible D gene is TRBD1 (6 bases). From germline, CDR1 is MNHEY and CDR2 SVGEGT. The CDR3 has 14 amino acids. Trimming cost V 6 bases and J 5 bases, with 16 bases left between them. CDR3 nucleotide sequence: TGTGCCAGCAGAAGCGCTTACAGGGCGACTGAAGCTTTCTTT. Protein product: CASRSAYRATEAFF.

The chain recombines TRBV6-5 with TRBJ1-5; TRBD1 matches 7 bases. Per germline, CDR1 MNHEY and CDR2 SVGAGI. Trimming took 2 bases from V and 1 from J; bases not matched to a gene: 5. This CDR3 is built from 16 residues. The chain's CDR3 is CASSYQGVGSNQPQHF. The CDR3 DNA sequence: TGTGCCAGCAGTTACCAGGGGGTCGGGAGCAATCAGCCCCAGCATTTT.

This clonotype appeared a few times. This chain joins TRBV6-6 and TRBJ1-1, with 9 bases that match TRBD1. CDR3 size: 15 residues. V lost 4 bases and J lost 4; bases outside the gene matches: 7. The germline V gene encodes CDR1 MNHNY and CDR2 SVGAGI (reference sequence). CDR3 sequence (DNA): TGTGCCAGCAGTTTCCCGGGACAGGGATCCACTGAAGCTTTCTTT. Its protein is CASSFPGQGSTEAFF.

The chain links TRBV12-3 or TRBV12-4 to TRBJ2-2; the match to TRBD2 covers 7 bases. The ends lost 4 bases at V and 5 bases at J; junction bases unmatched: 4. There are 14 residues in the CDR3. The DNA for the CDR3 is TGTGCCAGCAGTTGGAGGACTAGTACCGGGGAGCTGTTTTTT. This gives the protein CASSWRTSTGELFF.

This clonotype was picked up a small number of times. The rearrangement joins TRBV20-1 to TRBJ1-5, with D perhaps matching TRBD1 (6 bases). Germline assignment: CDR1 DFQATT and CDR2 SNEGSKA (reference sequence). The CDR3 has 13 amino acids. Trimming took 3 bases from V and 5 from J, leaving 11 bases between them. The CDR3 is CSARSRGYQPQHF. Written as DNA, the CDR3 is TGCAGTGCTAGGAGCAGGGGCTATCAGCCCCAGCATTTT.

The rearrangement uses TRBV10-3 and TRBJ2-3; 10 bases fit TRBD2. J lost 5 bases, V lost 10 bases, and 9 bases had no gene match. This CDR3 contains 14 residues. Germline values: CDR1 ENHRY, CDR2 SYGVKD. CDR3 nucleotide sequence: TGTGCCACCAATACTAGCGGGGCAGGAGATACGCAGTATTTT. Its protein is CATNTSGAGDTQYF.

This clonotype turned up a few times. The J gene is TRBJ2-5, the V gene TRBV13; no definite D call. CDR1 and CDR2 (germline): PRHDT, FYEKMQ (reference sequence). The CDR3 is 15 residues long. V was clipped by 1 base and J by 5 bases, with 14 bases between them. DNA for the CDR3: TGTGCCAGCAGCTTAGAGGGCTATTCAAGGGAGACCCAGTACTTC. Its protein product is CASSLEGYSRETQYF.

This clonotype was recorded many times. The V and J genes are TRBV20-1 and TRBJ2-1; a possible D gene is TRBD1 (6 bases). V shed 0 bases and J shed 6 bases, with 6 bases lying between them. Germline values: CDR1 DFQATT, CDR2 SNEGSKA (reference sequence). This CDR3 is 12 amino acids long. The CDR3 DNA reads TGCAGTGCTAGAGAACAGGGCAATGAGCAGTTCTTC. Encoded protein: CSAREQGNEQFF.

The table lists this clonotype with a few counts. The rearrangement joins TRBV4-1 to TRBJ2-1, with 7 nucleotides matching TRBD2. The germline V gene encodes CDR1 MGHRA and CDR2 YSYEKL. CDR3 length: 19 amino acids. J gave up 2 bases and V 0 bases, and 13 bases lay outside the gene matches. As DNA, the CDR3 is TGCGCCAGCAGCCAAGAAGCCCACTTTGGGGGGGGAGCCTACAATGAGCAGTTCTTC. Translated: CASSQEAHFGGGAYNEQFF.

The chain is built from TRBV2 and TRBJ2-5; D tentatively fits TRBD1 or TRBD2 (6 bases each). Germline V lookup: CDR1 SNHLY, CDR2 FYNNEI. This CDR3 is built from 16 residues. V lost 1 base and J lost 5, with 17 bases in between. CDR3 sequence: CASSEVSHGGLETQYF. The CDR3 DNA follows: TGTGCCAGCAGTGAAGTTAGTCACGGGGGCTTGGAGACCCAGTACTTC.

The chain joins TRBV30 to TRBJ1-2; tentative D call: TRBD1 (6 bases). Per the germline V gene, CDR1 is GTSNPN and CDR2 is SVGIG (reference sequence). V was trimmed by 0 bases and J by 6 bases, leaving 17 bases between them. CDR3 size: 15 residues. Here the CDR3 reads CAWSVLRGAPNGYTF. CDR3 nucleotides: TGTGCCTGGAGTGTACTAAGGGGGGCGCCTAATGGCTACACCTTC.

Details on this clonotype: A much larger clone lies a single base off, so this may be a read error. The chain couples TRBV5-1 to TRBJ2-3, with D perhaps TRBD1 (5 bases). From germline, CDR1 is SGHRS and CDR2 YFSETQ. The CDR3 contains 14 residues. The CDR3 spells CACSLGAPGDTQYF. The CDR3 nucleotides read TGCGCCTGCAGCTTAGGGGCTCCAGGAGATACGCAGTATTTT.